The 14 T cell receptor beta chains in this list originate from one sample, sequenced in a study of cytomegalovirus exposure and HLA in healthy donors. Measured with immunoSEQ multiplex PCR; TCRdb has only the in-frame clones, and not every one. The repertoire holds 120,000 or so clones, with approximately 89% as singletons. The sample taken for sequencing was PBMCs. Receptors originate from a woman between 18 and 30 years old in good health and CMV-seronegative.

The chain links TRBV5-4 to TRBJ1-2, with 8 bases fitting TRBD1. The ends lost 6 bases at V and 7 bases at J; junction bases unmatched: 11. This CDR3 spans 14 amino acids. Germline CDR1 reads SGHNT; CDR2 reads YYREEE (reference sequence). CDR3: CASTPRTGRIGYTF. CDR3 coding DNA: TGTGCCAGCACTCCCCGGACAGGGCGAATTGGCTACACCTTC.

J is TRBJ2-7 and V is TRBV18; possible D gene TRBD1, 5 bases. V lost 3 bases and J lost 1, with 22 bases in between. This CDR3 has 18 amino acids. Per the germline V gene, CDR1 is KGHSH and CDR2 is LQKENI. The CDR3: CASSPPPTVYGASYEQYF. The CDR3 region has the DNA TGTGCCAGCTCACCCCCCCCCACCGTGTATGGGGCATCCTACGAGCAGTACTTC.

This chain links TRBV7-3 with TRBJ2-2; 8 positions agree with TRBD1. After removal of 2 bases from V and 4 bases from J, the junction contained 9 bases not matched to a gene. The CDR3 length is 17 residues. The germline V gene encodes CDR1 SGHTA and CDR2 FQGTGA. Written as DNA, the CDR3 is TGTGCCAGCAGCTTAGGGCCAGGGGGCGTTGGCACCGGGGAGCTGTTTTTT. This encodes CASSLGPGGVGTGELFF.

This chain uses TRBV28 with TRBJ1-2, with 8 nucleotides matching TRBD1. The CDR3 covers 13 residues. Germline V gives CDR1 MDHEN, CDR2 SYDVKM. Germline trimming cut 7 bases from V and 5 bases from J; bases unmatched to any gene: 6. Here the CDR3 DNA reads TGTGCCAGCAAGACAGGGGATATGTATGGCTACACCTTC. It encodes CASKTGDMYGYTF.

This clone has more than one count but fewer than ten. The chain couples TRBV12-5 to TRBJ2-5, with a tentative D call TRBD1 (5 bases). CDR1 LGHNT and CDR2 FRNRAP come from the germline V gene. V lost 10 bases to trimming and J lost 2 bases, with 14 bases between them. The CDR3 totals 13 residues. The CDR3 loop reads CATQKGAQETQYF. DNA for the CDR3: TGTGCTACCCAAAAAGGGGCTCAAGAGACCCAGTACTTC.

This clone was seen only once. This chain connects TRBV11-1 to TRBJ2-5, with D possibly TRBD1 on 6 matching bases. V was trimmed by 2 bases and J by 5 bases, leaving 15 bases between them. Germline assignment: CDR1 SGHAT and CDR2 FQDESV (reference sequence). The CDR3 has 15 amino acids. In DNA form, the CDR3 reads TGTGCCAGCAGCTTAAGACAGGCACGGCGGGAGACCCAGTACTTC. Its protein product is CASSLRQARRETQYF.

This clone was seen a single time. The gene calls are TRBV4-3 and TRBJ2-3; maybe TRBD2 (7 bases). The CDR3 spans 14 residues. Germline V gene sequence: CDR1 LGHNA, CDR2 YSLEER. V was clipped by 1 base and J by 6 bases, with 11 bases between them. This CDR3 reads CASSQVGGPDTQYF. CDR3 bases: TGCGCCAGCAGCCAAGTGGGGGGGCCGGATACGCAGTATTTT.

This chain joins TRBV10-2 and TRBJ2-2; no clear D. The CDR3 has 14 residues. Germline V gene lookup returns CDR1 WSHSY and CDR2 SAAADI. The V end was cut by 10 bases, the J end by 2 bases, with 14 bases between. CDR3 nucleotides: TGCGCCACCTCGCCCCAGACTAACACCGGGGAGCTGTTTTTT. Its translation is CATSPQTNTGELFF.

In this sample, this clone turned up once. This chain uses TRBV4-1 with TRBJ1-2; weak D call: TRBD1 (5 bases). V lost 11 bases and J lost 2, with 15 bases in between. The CDR3 loop spans 13 amino acids. Germline V gene lookup returns CDR1 MGHRA and CDR2 YSYEKL. This CDR3 reads CALKKRGNYGYTF. The CDR3 DNA reads TGCGCCCTTAAGAAGCGGGGGAACTATGGCTACACCTTC.

The chain links TRBV6-1 to TRBJ1-1; no clear D gene. Germline values: CDR1 MNHNS, CDR2 SASEGT. V was shortened by 4 bases and J by 4 bases, with 10 bases between the two germline ends. This CDR3 is built from 13 residues. CDR3 DNA sequence: TGTGCCAGCAGTGTCAGAGAGGGCACTGAAGCTTTCTTT. It codes for CASSVREGTEAFF.

This clone was seen only a few times. V and J are TRBV11-2 and TRBJ1-5; possibly TRBD1 for D (6 bases). Looked up from germline, CDR1 is SGHAT and CDR2 is FQNNGV. The CDR3 spans 12 residues. Trimming removed 0 bases at V and 9 bases at J, with 6 bases between. The CDR3 DNA reads TGTGCCAGCAGCTTAGACAGGGGGCCCCAGCATTTT. Its protein product is CASSLDRGPQHF.

The rearrangement joins TRBV9 to TRBJ2-1; tentatively, D is TRBD1 (5 bases). Germline V lookup: CDR1 SGDLS, CDR2 YYNGEE. V lost 0 bases, J lost 8 bases, and 15 bases lay in between. This CDR3 is 15 amino acids long. The CDR3 sequence is CASSVEWIQVDEQFF. DNA of the CDR3: TGTGCCAGCAGCGTAGAATGGATACAGGTTGATGAGCAGTTCTTC.

The CDR3 sequence: CASRSGDEQYF. CDR3 DNA: TGTGCCAGCAGATCGGGGGACGAGCAGTACTTC. The chain has TRBV28 and TRBJ2-7; a weak D match, TRBD2 (6 bases). CDR3 length: 11 residues. V lost 6 bases and J lost 5, with 8 bases in between. Germline CDR1 is MDHEN and CDR2 is SYDVKM.

This clone appeared a single time. The CDR3 reads CASSFRGPYNEQFF. The CDR3 DNA follows: TGTGCCAGCAGTTTCAGGGGGCCGTACAATGAGCAGTTCTTC. The chain has TRBV6-5 and TRBJ2-1; TRBD1 matches at 8 bases. The CDR3 has 14 residues. Trimming removed 4 bases from V and 4 bases from J; junction bases left unmatched: 3. Germline V gene data show CDR1 as MNHEY and CDR2 as SVGAGI.